Listed below are T cell receptor beta chains from one sample, sequenced in a study of shared clonotypes between healthy human individuals. The protocol was immunoSEQ multiplex PCR, while the TCRdb copy is restricted to in-frame clones and leaves out a portion. Found here are approximately 620,000 clones, approximately 97% of them singletons; the top ten hold around 0.058%. The specimen was naive CD4+ T cells sorted from blood. These receptors all come from a woman aged 30 to 39 in good health. Both conserved end residues are part of each CDR3. A D gene is named only where the DNA matches it firmly.

v_gene: TRBV28; j_gene: TRBJ1-2; len: 14; d_gene: TRBD1; CDR3nt: TGTGCCAGCAGTTTCCCGGGACAGGCCTATGGCTACACCTTC; CDR3aa: CASSFPGQAYGYTF
v_gene: TRBV7-9; j_gene: TRBJ1-3; len: 14; d_gene: -; CDR3nt: TGTGCCAGCAGCTTAGCAGGATTTGGAAACACCATATATTTT; CDR3aa: CASSLAGFGNTIYF
v_gene: TRBV9; j_gene: TRBJ2-7; len: 14; d_gene: TRBD2; CDR3nt: TGTGCCAGCAGCCCCCGGGGGGACCCCTACGAGCAGTACTTC; CDR3aa: CASSPRGDPYEQYF
v_gene: TRBV5-4; j_gene: TRBJ1-2; len: 17; d_gene: -; CDR3nt: TGTGCCAGCAGCTTGAGTGTCGTTTCAACAGGAGGTCATGGCTACACCTTC; CDR3aa: CASSLSVVSTGGHGYTF
v_gene: TRBV28; j_gene: TRBJ2-1; len: 14; d_gene: -; CDR3nt: TGTGCCAGCAGTCTTTCCTGGGACCCACAATGGCAGTTCTTC; CDR3aa: CASSLSWDPQWQFF
v_gene: TRBV30; j_gene: TRBJ2-7; len: 12; d_gene: -; CDR3nt: TGTGCCAGGGACGGAGGAGCCTACGAGCAGTACTTC; CDR3aa: CARDGGAYEQYF
v_gene: TRBV5-1; j_gene: TRBJ2-7; len: 15; d_gene: TRBD2; CDR3nt: TGCGCCAGCAGCTTGGCGACTAGCGGGAGAAGCGAGCAGTACTTC; CDR3aa: CASSLATSGRSEQYF
v_gene: TRBV5-1; j_gene: TRBJ2-7; len: 16; d_gene: -; CDR3nt: TGCGCCAGCAGCTGGGGGGCCCCGGGGGGAGGTTTCGAGCAGTACTTC; CDR3aa: CASSWGAPGGGFEQYF
v_gene: TRBV18; j_gene: TRBJ2-3; len: 16; d_gene: TRBD2; CDR3nt: TGTGCCAGCTCACCACCGACTAGCGGGAGCACAGATACGCAGTATTTT; CDR3aa: CASSPPTSGSTDTQYF
v_gene: TRBV6-6; j_gene: TRBJ1-5; len: 12; d_gene: -; CDR3nt: TGTGCCAGCAGCTTAGAGGAACGGCCCCAGCATTTT; CDR3aa: CASSLEERPQHF
v_gene: TRBV7-2; j_gene: TRBJ2-7; len: 14; d_gene: -; CDR3nt: TGTGCCAGCAGCCTCCGAAGGTCTCCCTACGAGCAGTACTTC; CDR3aa: CASSLRRSPYEQYF
v_gene: TRBV19; j_gene: TRBJ2-7; len: 15; d_gene: TRBD1; CDR3nt: TGTGCCACCTCAACCGCCCCAGGGGGCCTCTACGAGCAGTACTTC; CDR3aa: CATSTAPGGLYEQYF
v_gene: TRBV6-5; j_gene: TRBJ1-5; len: 13; d_gene: -; CDR3nt: TGTGCCGCGGGGCTAAGCATCAATCAGCCCCAGCATTTT; CDR3aa: CAAGLSINQPQHF
v_gene: TRBV19; j_gene: TRBJ1-1; len: 13; d_gene: -; CDR3nt: TGTGCCAGTAGTGAGACAAGAAACACTGAAGCTTTCTTT; CDR3aa: CASSETRNTEAFF
v_gene: TRBV13; j_gene: TRBJ1-2; len: 14; d_gene: -; CDR3nt: TGTGCCAGCAGCTTAGGGACCGCTTACGGTGGCTACACCTTC; CDR3aa: CASSLGTAYGGYTF
v_gene: TRBV28; j_gene: TRBJ1-4; len: 16; d_gene: TRBD1; CDR3nt: TGTGCCAGCAGTTCCCCAATGGGACAGGAGGGGGAAAAACTGTTTTTT; CDR3aa: CASSSPMGQEGEKLFF
v_gene: TRBV7-9; j_gene: TRBJ1-2; len: 15; d_gene: -; CDR3nt: TGTGCCAGCAGCTTTTTTGATATGATCCAAAGGGGCTACACCTTC; CDR3aa: CASSFFDMIQRGYTF
v_gene: TRBV5-1; j_gene: TRBJ1-1; len: 12; d_gene: -; CDR3nt: TGCGCCAGCAGCTTGGCCGAGGGTGGAGCTTTCTTT; CDR3aa: CASSLAEGGAFF
v_gene: TRBV5-1; j_gene: TRBJ2-5; len: 15; d_gene: TRBD2; CDR3nt: TGCGCCAGCAGCTCCCGGGCTAGCGGGAGAGAGACCCAGTACTTC; CDR3aa: CASSSRASGRETQYF
v_gene: TRBV2; j_gene: TRBJ2-3; len: 15; d_gene: TRBD1; CDR3nt: TGTGCCAGCAGAGCGGACAGGATCCACACAGATACGCAGTATTTT; CDR3aa: CASRADRIHTDTQYF